This TCR beta chain was captured by sequencing in a study of blood T cell repertoires in COVID-19. Study as a whole: PBMCs, B-cell-depleted T cells, or T cells were the source of the cDNA or gDNA that made up the material.

Sequencing used immunoSEQ multiplex PCR; TCRdb keeps in-frame clones, though not all of them. Found here are 150,000 to 200,000 clones, more than 75% of them singletons; the top ten hold about 4.5%. Trimming removed 1 base from V and 2 bases from J, with 5 bases in between. This CDR3 has 13 amino acids. The source material was peripheral blood. The receptor comes from a human donor in a cohort sampled during active COVID-19. V and J are TRBV12-3 or TRBV12-4 and TRBJ2-5; D is uncertain. This CDR3 reads CASSLGPQETQYF. As DNA, the CDR3 is TGTGCCAGCAGTTTAGGGCCTCAAGAGACCCAGTACTTC.